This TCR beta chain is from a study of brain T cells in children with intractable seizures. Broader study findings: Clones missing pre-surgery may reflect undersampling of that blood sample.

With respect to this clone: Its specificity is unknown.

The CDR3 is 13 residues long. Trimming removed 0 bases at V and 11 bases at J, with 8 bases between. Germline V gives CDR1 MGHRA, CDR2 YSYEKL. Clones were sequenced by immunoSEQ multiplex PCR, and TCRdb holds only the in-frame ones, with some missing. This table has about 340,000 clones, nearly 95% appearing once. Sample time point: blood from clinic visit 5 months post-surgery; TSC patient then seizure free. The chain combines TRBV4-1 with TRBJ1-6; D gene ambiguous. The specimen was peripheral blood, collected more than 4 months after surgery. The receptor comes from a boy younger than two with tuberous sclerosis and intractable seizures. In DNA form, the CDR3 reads TGCGCCAGCAGCCAAGATCGAGGGCCACCCCTCCACTTT. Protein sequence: CASSQDRGPPLHF.